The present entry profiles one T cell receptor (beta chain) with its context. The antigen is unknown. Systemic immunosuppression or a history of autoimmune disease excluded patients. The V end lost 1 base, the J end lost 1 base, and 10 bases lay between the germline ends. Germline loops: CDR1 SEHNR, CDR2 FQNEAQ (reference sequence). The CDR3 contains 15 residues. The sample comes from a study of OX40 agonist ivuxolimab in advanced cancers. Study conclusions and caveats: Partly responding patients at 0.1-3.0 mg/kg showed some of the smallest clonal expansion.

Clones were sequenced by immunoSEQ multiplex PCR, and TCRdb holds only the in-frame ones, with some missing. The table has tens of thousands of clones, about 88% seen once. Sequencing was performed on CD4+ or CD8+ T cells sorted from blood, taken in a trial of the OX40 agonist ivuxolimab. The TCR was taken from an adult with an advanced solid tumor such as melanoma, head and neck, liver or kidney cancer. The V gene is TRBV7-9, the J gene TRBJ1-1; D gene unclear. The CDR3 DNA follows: TGTGCCAGCAGCTTAGATGCGGCTCCGAACACTGAAGCTTTCTTT. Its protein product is CASSLDAAPNTEAFF.